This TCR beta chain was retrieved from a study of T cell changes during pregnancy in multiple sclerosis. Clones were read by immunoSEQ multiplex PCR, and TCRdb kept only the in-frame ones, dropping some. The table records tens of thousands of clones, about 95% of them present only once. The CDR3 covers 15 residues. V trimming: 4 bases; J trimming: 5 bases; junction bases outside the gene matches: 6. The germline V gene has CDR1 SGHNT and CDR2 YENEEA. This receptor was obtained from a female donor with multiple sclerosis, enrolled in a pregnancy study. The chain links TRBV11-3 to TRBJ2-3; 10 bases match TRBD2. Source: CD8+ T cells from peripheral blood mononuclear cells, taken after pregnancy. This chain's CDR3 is CASSSLAGTLDTQYF. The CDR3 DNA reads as TGTGCCAGCAGCTCACTAGCGGGAACGTTAGATACGCAGTATTTT.